This T cell receptor (beta chain) was sequenced during a study of T cell repertoires in cytomegalovirus infection. The CDR3 consists of 14 residues. The V gene lost 5 bases and the J gene lost 5 bases, with 13 bases spanning the gap. Germline V lookup: CDR1 MNHEY, CDR2 SMNVEV (reference sequence). On this clonotype itself: Its antigen remains unidentified.

TCRdb reanalysed the reads using MiXCR and keeps one entry per CDR3 protein. The sample consists of 650,000 to 900,000 distinct CDR3 sequences, 30% to 35% of them appearing once. This chain connects TRBV27 to TRBJ2-1; D is unresolved. The source is a human donor in good health (CMV status not recorded). Some clones in this sample may be carry-over from other donors' samples. The sample was cultured CD8+ T cells from PBMCs, taken from culture after CMV antigen stimulation. CDR3 loop: CASSELTANNEQFF. In nucleotides, the CDR3 is TGTGCCAGCAGTGAACTAACAGCTAACAATGAGCAGTTCTTC.